Here is one T cell receptor beta chain with its context. V was pared by 5 bases and J by 5 bases, with 10 bases between. CDR3 size: 13 residues. The V gene's germline CDR1 is LNHDA and CDR2 SQIVND (reference sequence). How the authors handled the data: From reference gene primer amplification, estimates of nucleated cell counts were derived. Clones were read by immunoSEQ multiplex PCR, and TCRdb kept only the in-frame ones, dropping some. The D gene and trimming were derived from the DNA, and the V and J assignments and clone size from that table. Among about 190,000 clones, approximately 79% were seen once, and the ten largest hold approximately 15%. The data were taken from a study of blood T cell repertoires in COVID-19. For the study at large: From the United States, Italy and Spain came samples of acute and convalescent COVID-19.

The receptor was isolated from a man aged 30-40 years with active or convalescent COVID-19. The chain is built from TRBV19 and TRBJ1-5; a possible D gene is TRBD1 (6 bases). The sequenced sample was peripheral blood. CDR3 sequence: CASSPAGDQPQHF. As DNA, the CDR3 is TGTGCCAGTAGTCCGGCAGGGGATCAGCCCCAGCATTTT.